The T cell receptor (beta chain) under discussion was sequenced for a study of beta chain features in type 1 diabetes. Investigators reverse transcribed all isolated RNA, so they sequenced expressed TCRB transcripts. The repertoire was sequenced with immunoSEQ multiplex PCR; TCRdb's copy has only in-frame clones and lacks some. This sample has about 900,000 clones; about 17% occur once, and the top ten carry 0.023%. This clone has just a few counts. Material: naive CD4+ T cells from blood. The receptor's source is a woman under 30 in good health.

CDR3 region: CASSPRTGGGQPQHF. CDR3 in DNA: TGTGCCAGCAGTCCCCGGACAGGGGGCGGGCAGCCCCAGCATTTT. V gene TRBV6-6 combines with J gene TRBJ1-5, with 11 bases identical to TRBD1. V dropped 5 bases and J dropped 7; count of bases not matched to a gene: 7. The germline CDR1 and CDR2 sequences are MNHNY and SVGAGI (reference sequence). CDR3 length: 15 amino acids.